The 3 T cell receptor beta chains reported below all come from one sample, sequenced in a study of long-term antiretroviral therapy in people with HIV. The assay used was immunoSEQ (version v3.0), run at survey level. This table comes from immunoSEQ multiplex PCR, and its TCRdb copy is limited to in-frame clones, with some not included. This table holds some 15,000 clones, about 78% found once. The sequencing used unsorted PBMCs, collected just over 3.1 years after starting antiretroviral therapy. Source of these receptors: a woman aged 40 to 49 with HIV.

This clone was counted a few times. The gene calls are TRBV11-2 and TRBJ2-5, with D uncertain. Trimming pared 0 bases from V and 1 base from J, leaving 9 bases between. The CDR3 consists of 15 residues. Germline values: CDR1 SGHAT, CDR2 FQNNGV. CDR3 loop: CASSLDHTAQETQYF. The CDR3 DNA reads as TGTGCCAGCAGCTTAGATCATACAGCCCAAGAGACCCAGTACTTC.

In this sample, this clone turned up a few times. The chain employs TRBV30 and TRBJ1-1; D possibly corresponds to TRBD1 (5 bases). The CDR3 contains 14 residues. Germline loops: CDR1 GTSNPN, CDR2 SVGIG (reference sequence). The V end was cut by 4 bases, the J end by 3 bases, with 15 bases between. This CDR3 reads CAWIKAGLDTEAFF. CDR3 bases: TGTGCCTGGATAAAGGCAGGGTTGGACACTGAAGCTTTCTTT. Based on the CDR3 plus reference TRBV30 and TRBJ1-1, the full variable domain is SQTIHQWPATLVQPVGSPLSLECTVEGTSNPNLYWYRQAAGRGLQLLFYSVGIGQISSEVPQNLSASRPQDRQFILSSKKLLLSDSGFYLCAWIKAGLDTEAFFGQGTRLTVV.

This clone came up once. Here the CDR3 DNA reads TGTGCCAGCAGTGATGGGTACCAAGAGACCCAGTACTTC. Protein sequence: CASSDGYQETQYF. The gene calls are TRBV2 and TRBJ2-5; no clear D gene. Trimming shortened V by 3 bases and J by 0 bases, and 5 bases separated the two germline ends. Germline-derived CDR1 and CDR2 are SNHLY and FYNNEI. This CDR3 has 13 amino acids.